The subject of this entry is one T cell receptor beta chain. Its antigen remains undetermined. The sample holds no much larger clone one base away, and base qualities are not on file. Each collaborating institution followed its own protocols to collect whole blood in K2EDTA tubes. Collaborator samples were shipped for TCRbeta analysis as frozen whole blood, isolated PBMCs, or DNA extracted from either sample type. TCRbeta CDR3 regions were amplified from genomic DNA using the immunoSEQ Assay, a bias-controlled multiplex PCR. The study's own analysis went as follows. Within the assay, amplification of reference gene primers was used to estimate how many nucleated cells each sample contained. Sequence reads were collapsed and filtered to measure the absolute abundance of every unique TCRbeta CDR3 rearrangement. Productive Simpson clonality was computed per sample as the square root of Simpson's diversity index over productive rearrangements. Drawn from immuneACCESS, this table holds only the in-frame rearrangements with V and J called that TCRdb kept. Clones are partly lost; checked studies trace under half to an unresolved V gene and leave the rest unexplained. Clonal size and the V and J genes are those of that table, whereas D and trimming came from the DNA. The sample yields approximately 130,000 clones; roughly 79% were counted once. Together, the top ten hold approximately 11% of the sample.

This sample stems from a study of blood T cell repertoires in COVID-19 (dated by TCRdb to about 2020). Notes on the research overall: The collaborator samples originated in the United States, Italy and Spain and spanned the acute and convalescent phases of COVID-19. The repertoires were made available in a free public database intended to serve as a resource for research on the immune response to SARS-CoV-2. Samples were obtained from the ongoing ImmuneRACE study (first 160 participants) and from over 1,000 subjects provided by 6 global collaborators. A de-identified subject ID, COVID-19 status, age in years and sex were almost always included in the sample metadata. Deeply sampled blood TCRbeta repertoires from subjects exposed to, actively infected with, or recovered from COVID-19 were included in the dataset. The prospective study material was composed of cDNA or gDNA derived from T cells, B-cell-depleted T cells, or PBMCs. Where available, HLA class I and class II types were taken from metadata supplied by the sample provider and were not determined by assay-based typing. The paper's findings and limits, for the study overall: The quantity of clinical and demographic metadata differed by source and by participant and was supplied without curation.

Trimming removed 5 bases from V and 2 bases from J, leaving 12 bases between the germline ends. Taken from the germline V gene, the CDR1 and CDR2 loops are SGHNT and YENEEA. The CDR3 sequence holds 14 residues, the cysteine and phenylalanine included. The CDR3 DNA has 42 bases and is translated from base 1. The sample taken for sequencing was peripheral blood. The V gene is TRBV11-3 and the J gene is TRBJ1-1; no D segment can be confidently identified. This TCR derives from a human donor in a cohort sampled during active COVID-19. The nucleotide sequence is given as TGTGCCAGCAGCCTTGACTCGCAAAACACTGAAGCTTTCTTT. This encodes CASSLDSQNTEAFF. This CDR3, with the reference TRBV11-3 and TRBJ1-1 proteins standing in past its ends, gives the full variable domain EAGVVQSPRYKIIEKKQPVAFWCNPISGHNTLYWYLQNLGQGPELLIRYENEEAVDDSQLPKDRFSAERLKGVDSTLKIQPAELGDSAVYLCASSLDSQNTEAFFGQGTRLTVV.